The subject of this entry is one T cell receptor (beta chain). These data are taken from a study of blood T cell repertoires in COVID-19. Study in general: PBMCs, B-cell-depleted T cells, or T cells provided the cDNA or gDNA that made up the material.

Trimming took 4 bases from V and 7 from J, leaving 17 bases between them. Germline V lookup: CDR1 SGHRS, CDR2 YFSETQ. The CDR3 is 15 residues long. Sequencing was performed with immunoSEQ multiplex PCR; in TCRdb, only in-frame clones are kept and a portion is missing. The data contain just over 250,000 clones, about 88% of them singletons. The receptor comes from a man between 25 and 39 years old with acute COVID-19. The sample was PBMCs or T cells enriched from blood (not recorded which). The chain recombines TRBV5-1 with TRBJ1-4, with D tentatively TRBD1 (6 bases). CDR3 DNA sequence: TGCGCCAGCAGCCGAGCCGGGGGGGCTGCTGAAAAACTGTTTTTT. It encodes CASSRAGGAAEKLFF. Filled out from reference TRBV5-1 and TRBJ1-4, the complete variable domain reads KAGVTQTPRYLIKTRGQQVTLSCSPISGHRSVSWYQQTPGQGLQFLFEYFSETQRNKGNFPGRFSGRQFSNSRSEMNVSTLELGDSALYLCASSRAGGAAEKLFFGSGTQLSVL.